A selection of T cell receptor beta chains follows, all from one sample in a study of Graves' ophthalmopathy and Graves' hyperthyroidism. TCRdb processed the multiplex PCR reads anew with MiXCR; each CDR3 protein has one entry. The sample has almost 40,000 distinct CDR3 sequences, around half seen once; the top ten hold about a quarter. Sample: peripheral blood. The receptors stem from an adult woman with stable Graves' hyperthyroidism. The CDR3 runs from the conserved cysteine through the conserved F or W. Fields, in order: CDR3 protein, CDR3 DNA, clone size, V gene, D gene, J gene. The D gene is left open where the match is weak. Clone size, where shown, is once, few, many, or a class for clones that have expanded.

CDR3: CASSQVPATMNTEAFF
DNA: TGTGCCAGCAGCCAAGTACCAGCTACAATGAACACTGAAGCTTTCTTT
size: many
V: TRBV3-1
D: -
J: TRBJ1-1

CDR3: CASSFETGSVYF
DNA: TGTGCCAGCAGCTTCGAGACAGGTTCCGTATATTTT
size: many
V: TRBV7-2
D: -
J: TRBJ1-3

CDR3: CASSQGTSGNTGELFF
DNA: TGTGCCAGCAGCCAAGGGACTAGCGGGAACACCGGGGAGCTGTTTTTT
size: -
V: TRBV5-4
D: TRBD2
J: TRBJ2-2

CDR3: CASSQGAPGERNSPLHF
DNA: TGCGCCAGCAGCCAAGGGGCTCCCGGGGAAAGAAATTCACCCCTCCACTTT
size: many
V: TRBV4-1
D: -
J: TRBJ1-6

CDR3: CASSYGANTGELFF
DNA: TGTGCCAGCAGTTACGGGGCGAACACCGGGGAGCTGTTTTTT
size: many
V: TRBV6-5
D: -
J: TRBJ2-2

CDR3: CSARGRGATEAFF
DNA: TGCAGTGCTAGAGGCAGGGGGGCTACTGAAGCTTTCTTT
size: many
V: TRBV20-1
D: TRBD1
J: TRBJ1-1

CDR3: CASSPGTDYEQYF
DNA: TGTGCCAGCAGCCCCGGGACAGACTACGAGCAGTACTTC
size: -
V: TRBV7-3
D: TRBD1
J: TRBJ2-7

CDR3: CASSHPTTGTDTQYF
DNA: TGTGCCAGCAGCCACCCAACTACAGGGACAGATACGCAGTATTTT
size: few
V: TRBV4-2
D: -
J: TRBJ2-3

CDR3: CASSLDLAGGTEYF
DNA: TGTGCCAGCAGCTTGGATCTAGCGGGAGGTACGGAGTACTTC
size: -
V: TRBV7-2
D: TRBD2
J: TRBJ2-7

CDR3: CASSLAGESNQPQHF
DNA: TGTGCCAGCAGTTTAGCCGGGGAGAGCAATCAGCCCCAGCATTTT
size: many
V: TRBV12-3/TRBV12-4
D: -
J: TRBJ1-5

CDR3: CSATLPPGQTYEQYF
DNA: TGCAGTGCTACTCTCCCCCCGGGACAAACCTACGAGCAGTACTTC
size: many
V: TRBV20-1
D: -
J: TRBJ2-7

CDR3: CASSFGDQYEQYF
DNA: TGCGCCAGCAGCTTCGGGGACCAATACGAGCAGTACTTC
size: many
V: TRBV5-1
D: -
J: TRBJ2-7

CDR3: CASSYSRQLSYEQYFGRGGYTF
DNA: -
size: -
V: TRBV6-5
D: -
J: TRBJ1-2

CDR3: CASSLGDSRTDTQYF
DNA: TGTGCCAGTAGCCTCGGTGACAGTCGTACAGATACGCAGTATTTT
size: many
V: TRBV19
D: -
J: TRBJ2-3

CDR3: CASSRGQGIETQYF
DNA: TGTGCCAGCAGTCGGGGACAGGGTATAGAGACCCAGTACTTC
size: once
V: TRBV10-3
D: TRBD1
J: TRBJ2-5

CDR3: CASSGTSGRPPGANVLTF
DNA: TGTGCCAGCAGCGGGACTAGCGGGAGACCCCCTGGGGCCAACGTCCTGACTTTC
size: few
V: TRBV9
D: TRBD2
J: TRBJ2-6

CDR3: CASSQDQGTGGEKLFF
DNA: TGCGCCAGCAGCCAAGATCAGGGGACAGGGGGCGAAAAACTGTTTTTT
size: many
V: TRBV4-1
D: TRBD1
J: TRBJ1-4

CDR3: CASSLGTSGNSGETQYF
DNA: TGCGCCAGCAGCTTGGGAACTAGCGGAAACTCAGGGGAGACCCAGTACTTC
size: many
V: TRBV5-1
D: TRBD2
J: TRBJ2-5

CDR3: CASSERAGKAFF
DNA: TGTGCCAGCAGTGAACGGGCAGGGAAAGCTTTCTTT
size: -
V: TRBV2
D: -
J: TRBJ1-1

CDR3: CASREVNTEAFF
DNA: TGTGCCAGCAGAGAGGTGAACACTGAAGCTTTCTTT
size: many
V: TRBV28
D: -
J: TRBJ1-1

CDR3: CASSALGMAQHF
DNA: TGTGCTAGTTCGGCGCTAGGGATGGCCCAGCATTTT
size: -
V: TRBV12-5
D: -
J: TRBJ1-5

CDR3: CATSPGTGGELFF
DNA: TGTGCCACCAGCCCGGGGACAGGCGGGGAGCTGTTTTTT
size: -
V: TRBV24-1
D: TRBD1
J: TRBJ2-2

CDR3: CATMGRSVGTEAFF
DNA: TGTGCCACCATGGGCCGGTCCGTTGGAACTGAAGCTTTCTTT
size: -
V: TRBV2
D: -
J: TRBJ1-1

CDR3: CSARGPGQEYF
DNA: TGCAGTGCTAGAGGCCCGGGACAGGAGTACTTC
size: few
V: TRBV20-1
D: TRBD1
J: TRBJ2-5

CDR3: CASSPWTGNQPQHF
DNA: TGTGCCAGCAGCCCGTGGACAGGGAATCAGCCCCAGCATTTT
size: once
V: TRBV7-9
D: TRBD1
J: TRBJ1-5

CDR3: CASSRYPAGPSYEQYF
DNA: TGCGCCAGCAGCCGATACCCGGCAGGTCCCTCCTACGAGCAGTACTTC
size: medium-sized
V: TRBV4-1
D: -
J: TRBJ2-7

CDR3: CASSRNQGITDTQYF
DNA: TGTGCCAGCAGCCGGAACCAGGGTATTACAGATACGCAGTATTTT
size: many
V: TRBV5-6
D: -
J: TRBJ2-3

CDR3: CASSLNRAYGYTF
DNA: TGTGCCAGCAGCTTGAACAGGGCCTATGGCTACACCTTC
size: many
V: TRBV11-3
D: -
J: TRBJ1-2

CDR3: CSTRGAAGETQYF
DNA: TGCAGCACGAGGGGTGCAGCAGGAGAGACCCAGTACTTC
size: -
V: TRBV29-1
D: -
J: TRBJ2-5

CDR3: CASRRRIGEQYF
DNA: TGTGCCAGCAGGAGACGGATAGGCGAGCAGTACTTC
size: -
V: TRBV2
D: -
J: TRBJ2-7

CDR3: CASKEGPTSGNTIYF
DNA: TGTGCCAGCAAGGAGGGGCCGACCTCTGGAAACACCATATATTTT
size: many
V: TRBV27
D: -
J: TRBJ1-3

CDR3: CSARDGRNTEAFF
DNA: TGCAGTGCTAGAGACGGGCGGAACACTGAAGCTTTCTTT
size: -
V: TRBV20-1
D: -
J: TRBJ1-1

CDR3: CASSHRQDGNYGYTF
DNA: TGTGCCAGCAGCCATAGACAGGACGGGAACTATGGCTACACCTTC
size: -
V: TRBV4-2
D: -
J: TRBJ1-2

CDR3: CASTKGRVRGEQYF
DNA: TGTGCCAGCACCAAAGGGCGGGTGCGGGGCGAGCAGTACTTC
size: -
V: TRBV11-2
D: -
J: TRBJ2-7

CDR3: CASSQDTNQPQHF
DNA: TGTGCCAGCAGTCAGGACACAAACCAGCCCCAGCATTTT
size: -
V: TRBV2
D: -
J: TRBJ1-5

CDR3: CASSLGGRAENTEAFF
DNA: TGTGCCAGCAGCTTGGGTGGCAGGGCCGAAAACACTGAAGCTTTCTTT
size: many
V: TRBV7-9
D: -
J: TRBJ1-1

CDR3: CSVEDLGGYEQYF
DNA: TGCAGCGTTGAAGATCTTGGGGGTTACGAGCAGTACTTC
size: -
V: TRBV29-1
D: -
J: TRBJ2-7

CDR3: CAIRPGQGNQPQHF
DNA: TGTGCCATCAGGCCGGGACAGGGGAATCAGCCCCAGCATTTT
size: -
V: TRBV10-3
D: TRBD1
J: TRBJ1-5

CDR3: CAWNGGGSGQTYYGYTF
DNA: TGTGCCTGGAATGGGGGTGGTAGCGGGCAGACTTACTATGGCTACACCTTC
size: few
V: TRBV30
D: -
J: TRBJ1-2

CDR3: CASSLLSGEAAREQYF
DNA: TGTGCCAGCAGCTTATTATCGGGGGAGGCCGCCCGGGAGCAGTACTTC
size: many
V: TRBV7-8
D: -
J: TRBJ2-7

CDR3: CATSDLTEKLFF
DNA: TGTGCCACCAGTGATTTGACTGAAAAACTGTTTTTT
size: few
V: TRBV24-1
D: -
J: TRBJ1-4

CDR3: CASEGGYTEAFF
DNA: TGTGCCAGCGAGGGGGGGTACACTGAAGCTTTCTTT
size: -
V: TRBV2
D: -
J: TRBJ1-1

CDR3: CASSQGVGGRAGELFF
DNA: TGTGCCAGCAGCCAGGGAGTGGGCGGGAGGGCCGGGGAGCTGTTTTTT
size: -
V: TRBV7-9
D: TRBD2
J: TRBJ2-2

CDR3: CSAGTSNQPQHF
DNA: TGCAGTGCCGGGACTAGCAATCAGCCCCAGCATTTT
size: -
V: TRBV20-1
D: -
J: TRBJ1-5

CDR3: CASSLVNLGLAVYEQYF
DNA: TGTGCCAGCAGCTTAGTTAATCTGGGACTAGCGGTTTACGAGCAGTACTTC
size: -
V: TRBV7-9
D: TRBD2
J: TRBJ2-7

CDR3: CASSQFPTGYTGELFF
DNA: TGCGCCAGCAGCCAATTTCCCACAGGGTACACCGGGGAGCTGTTTTTT
size: many
V: TRBV4-1
D: -
J: TRBJ2-2

CDR3: CSDAGTGGNQPQHF
DNA: TGCAGCGACGCCGGGACAGGGGGCAATCAGCCCCAGCATTTT
size: -
V: TRBV29-1
D: TRBD1
J: TRBJ1-5

CDR3: CSDGDRDEKLFF
DNA: TGCAGCGACGGGGACAGAGATGAAAAACTGTTTTTT
size: few
V: TRBV29-1
D: TRBD1
J: TRBJ1-4

CDR3: CASSTSGGSIGELFF
DNA: TGTGCCAGCAGCACCAGCGGGGGGAGCATCGGGGAGCTGTTTTTT
size: many
V: TRBV11-2
D: TRBD2
J: TRBJ2-2